This T cell receptor beta chain was profiled in a study of blood T cell repertoires in COVID-19. This clone showed up many times. This table comes from immunoSEQ multiplex PCR, and its TCRdb copy is limited to in-frame clones, with some not included. Of 170,000 or so clones in the sample, around 80% are singletons; the top ten hold about 7%. CDR1 and CDR2 from the germline V gene are SEHNR and FQNEAQ (reference sequence). The CDR3 runs to 14 residues. V lost 6 bases and J lost 2; bases outside the gene matches: 6. The source is a woman aged 40-49 years with COVID-19, enrolled during active disease. The sample taken for sequencing was peripheral blood. The rearrangement uses TRBV7-9 and TRBJ1-1; 7 nucleotides agree with TRBD1. The CDR3: CASRPGQYNTEAFF. The CDR3 DNA follows: TGTGCCAGCAGACCGGGACAGTATAACACTGAAGCTTTCTTT.